A selection of T cell receptor beta chains follows, all from one sample in a study of cytomegalovirus exposure and HLA in healthy donors. Assay used: immunoSEQ multiplex PCR; TCRdb lists only in-frame clones, some missing. The specimen's table records some 110,000 clones. The sequenced material came from PBMCs. Receptors originate from a man younger than 45 in good health and CMV-seronegative. The CDR3 runs from the conserved cysteine through the conserved F or W. Each record gives: J gene, V gene, D gene, CDR3 protein. The D gene is left open where the match is weak.

TRBJ2-3 TRBV5-1 TRBD1 CASSRRTGNTDTQYF
TRBJ1-6 TRBV11-3 NA CASSLDASSYNSPLHF
TRBJ1-3 TRBV6-6 NA CASSLTGSGNTIYF
TRBJ2-5 TRBV28 NA CASSLLSQETQYF
TRBJ1-5 TRBV18 NA CASSPRGSGVGNQPQHF
TRBJ2-2 TRBV5-8 NA CASSRGGDTGELFF
TRBJ1-1 TRBV6-5 NA CASSYAEGNTEAFF
TRBJ2-2 TRBV7-3 TRBD1 CASSSGTGSGELFF
TRBJ1-2 TRBV5-1 NA CASSLEAGARHSYGYTF
TRBJ2-7 TRBV5-4 NA CASSLKAGEQYF
TRBJ1-1 TRBV29-1 TRBD1 CSGRQGRNTEAFF
TRBJ1-3 TRBV6-6 NA CASSYGGEYTIYF
TRBJ2-2 TRBV7-3 TRBD2 CASSPGTSGTGELFF
TRBJ2-1 TRBV5-1 NA CASSLERSSYNEQFF